Listed below are T cell receptor beta chains from one sample, sequenced in a study of blood T cell repertoires in COVID-19. Measured with immunoSEQ multiplex PCR; TCRdb has only the in-frame clones, and not every one. The sample lists around 130,000 clones, about 79% seen once, with roughly 17% in the top ten. Input material: peripheral blood. These receptors originate from a woman between 45 and 65 years old with acute or convalescent COVID-19. Both conserved end residues are part of each CDR3. A D gene is named only where the DNA matches it firmly. Clone size is not always given. Where it is, it says once, few, many or a class for expanded clones.

D,J,V,size,DNA,CDR3
TRBD1,TRBJ1-3,TRBV7-2,many,TGTGCCAGCAGCAGGGGGCAGGAAAGCACCATATATTTT,CASSRGQESTIYF
NA,TRBJ1-3,TRBV12-3/TRBV12-4,NA,TGTGCCAGCAGTTTGGGGCAGAACACCATATATTTT,CASSLGQNTIYF
NA,TRBJ2-7,TRBV30,NA,TGTGCCTGGAGTCGGACAGACTACGAGCAGTACTTC,CAWSRTDYEQYF
NA,TRBJ2-7,TRBV6-1,NA,TGTGCCAGCAGTGAGGTACAGGGTGCGGCCTACGAGCAGTACTTC,CASSEVQGAAYEQYF
TRBD1,TRBJ2-2,TRBV19,NA,TGTGCCAGTATGGGGGACAGGAACACCGGGGAGCTGTTTTTT,CASMGDRNTGELFF
NA,TRBJ2-3,TRBV19,NA,TGTGCCAGTAGTATCCCGGGGGGCACAGATACGCAGTATTTT,CASSIPGGTDTQYF
NA,TRBJ1-1,TRBV5-5,NA,TGTGCCAGCAGCGGAACCCCGCAGGCTACCAACACTGAAGCTTTCTTT,CASSGTPQATNTEAFF
NA,TRBJ1-2,TRBV5-6,NA,TGTGCCAGCAGCTTGGAGCGGCAGGGAGGTCGGTATGGCTACACCTTC,CASSLERQGGRYGYTF
NA,TRBJ2-3,TRBV9,NA,TGTGCCAGCAGCGTAGCTTTCGGTTTCGCAGATACGCAGTATTTT,CASSVAFGFADTQYF
NA,TRBJ2-2,TRBV5-4,NA,TGTGCCAGCAGCTTGGGGACATTCACCGGGGAGCTGTTTTTT,CASSLGTFTGELFF
TRBD1,TRBJ2-1,TRBV5-1,NA,TGCGCCAGCAGCAGGGACAGGGTCAATGAGCAGTTCTTC,CASSRDRVNEQFF
NA,TRBJ2-1,TRBV14,NA,TGTGCCAGCAGCAGACAGGCTTACAATGAGCAGTTCTTC,CASSRQAYNEQFF
TRBD2,TRBJ2-3,TRBV12-5,NA,TGTGCTAGTGGCCCTGGACTAGCGATACGCACAGATACGCAGTATTTT,CASGPGLAIRTDTQYF
TRBD2,TRBJ2-7,TRBV19,NA,TGTGCCAGTAGTAGGGGATTCGGCGGGGGCTACGAGCAGTACTTC,CASSRGFGGGYEQYF
NA,TRBJ1-2,TRBV25-1,once,TGTGCCAGCTCCCTCGGCGGGTGGGTCTATGGCTACACCTTC,CASSLGGWVYGYTF
TRBD2,TRBJ2-1,TRBV3-1/TRBV3-2,NA,TGTGCCAGCAGCCCACTAGCGGGGCCTTACAATGAGCAGTTCTTC,CASSPLAGPYNEQFF
NA,TRBJ1-5,TRBV9,NA,TGTGCCAGCAGCGTAGGCCAGGCTATCAATCAGCCCCAGCATTTT,CASSVGQAINQPQHF
TRBD1,TRBJ1-2,TRBV30,NA,TGTGCCTGGAGTGAGACAGGGGGAAAATTTAAGGATAACTACGGCTACACCTTC,CAWSETGGKFKDNYGYTF
NA,TRBJ1-1,TRBV15,NA,TGTGCCACCAGCAGACCCAGCGACGGGACTGAAGCTTTCTTT,CATSRPSDGTEAFF
NA,TRBJ1-4,TRBV21-1,NA,TGTGCCAGCAGCAAAGGGGGACAGCGGGAAAAACTGTTTTTT,CASSKGGQREKLFF
NA,TRBJ2-3,TRBV6-6,once,TGTGCCAGCAGTCGAAGGAGACAGATTAGCACAGATACGCAGTATTTT,CASSRRRQISTDTQYF
NA,TRBJ2-2,TRBV30,NA,TGTGCCTGGAGTGCGGGACAAGCGAACACCGGGGAGCTGTTTTTT,CAWSAGQANTGELFF
NA,TRBJ2-7,TRBV12-5,NA,TGTGCTAGTGGTTTGGTCGCTAGCCCTAGCTCCTACGAGCAGTACTTC,CASGLVASPSSYEQYF
NA,TRBJ2-7,TRBV7-4,few,TGTGCCAGCAGTCTTATACAGGCTTACGAGCAGTACTTC,CASSLIQAYEQYF
NA,TRBJ1-5,TRBV19,NA,TGTGCCAGTAGTCTGAGCAATCAGCCCCAGCATTTT,CASSLSNQPQHF
TRBD2,TRBJ2-5,TRBV6-5,NA,TGTGCCAGCTCTTCTAGCGGGGGGGCCGGGGAGACCCAGTACTTC,CASSSSGGAGETQYF
TRBD2,TRBJ2-1,TRBV19,NA,TGTGCCAGTAGTGCTGGGACTAGCGCGAATGAGCAGTTCTTC,CASSAGTSANEQFF
TRBD1,TRBJ1-1,TRBV4-2,once,TGTGCCAGCAGCCTTCTGGGGACAGGCGACACTGAAGCTTTCTTT,CASSLLGTGDTEAFF
NA,TRBJ2-1,TRBV5-1,NA,TGCGCCAGCAGCTTGGTTGAGCGTCGAAATAATGAGCAGTTCTTC,CASSLVERRNNEQFF
NA,TRBJ1-1,TRBV10-2,NA,TGCGCCAGCAGCGCACAGGGTGGTGGTGGGACTTTCTTT,CASSAQGGGGTFF
TRBD1,TRBJ1-3,TRBV30,NA,TGTGCCTGGAGCCGGGACAGGGGCCCTGGAAACACCATATATTTT,CAWSRDRGPGNTIYF
NA,TRBJ1-6,TRBV9,NA,TGTGCCAGCAGCCTAGGATCCCGGACAGCAAATTCACCCCTCCACTTT,CASSLGSRTANSPLHF
TRBD1,TRBJ1-5,TRBV5-6,NA,TGTGCCAGCAGCTGGTCAGGGGGTGGACAGCCCCAGCATTTT,CASSWSGGGQPQHF
NA,TRBJ2-6,TRBV6-1,few,TGTGCCAGCAGTGAATCGTCGGGCGGACACCGCCTTATAGCCAACGTCCTGACTTTC,CASSESSGGHRLIANVLTF
TRBD2,TRBJ2-1,TRBV9,NA,TGTGCCAGCAGCGACCCTAGCGGGGCCAGCTCCTACAATGAGCAGTTCTTC,CASSDPSGASSYNEQFF
TRBD1,TRBJ2-4,TRBV14,NA,TGTGCCAGCAGCTTACGGACAGGGACTGGGGTTCAGTACTTC,CASSLRTGTGVQYF
NA,TRBJ2-7,TRBV5-1,NA,TGCGCCAGCTCTCGCAGGGGTGAAGAGCAGTACTTC,CASSRRGEEQYF
NA,TRBJ1-4,TRBV7-9,NA,TGTGCCAGCAGCTTAGGGACTTGGGATGAAAAACTGTTTTTT,CASSLGTWDEKLFF
TRBD2,TRBJ2-1,TRBV2,NA,TGTGCCAGCAAAACTAGCGGGGGGGCCGCCTCCAATGAGCAGTTCTTC,CASKTSGGAASNEQFF
TRBD1,TRBJ2-2,TRBV2,NA,TGTGCCAGCAGGACCCGACAGGGGGCGTTATCCGGGGAGCTGTTTTTT,CASRTRQGALSGELFF
NA,TRBJ1-1,TRBV7-2,NA,TGTGCCAGCAGCTTACCGCTGACAGTGAACACTGAAGCTTTCTTT,CASSLPLTVNTEAFF
NA,TRBJ1-4,TRBV13,NA,TGTGCCAGCAGCGCTAACAGGGACAAGGATGAAAAACTGTTTTTT,CASSANRDKDEKLFF